The entry below describes one TCR beta chain. Its matching antigen is unknown. The data were produced by immunoSEQ multiplex PCR, yet TCRdb's version contains in-frame clones alone and is incomplete. The table shows over 45,000 clones, with 91% occurring only once. Time point noted: baseline, week 1 (first vaccination visit). Treatment defined: pre-vaccination baseline after standard-of-care therapy. These data come from a study of a mutant IDH1 vaccine in newly diagnosed glioma. Study-level background: Antecedent treatment encompassed radiotherapy, temozolomide, or their combination; the majority received both.

General study results and limits: The occurrence of vaccine-induced immune responses was seen in around 94% of patients.

Germline V gene data show CDR1 as LGHNA and CDR2 as YSLEER. This CDR3 is 17 amino acids long. With 0 bases clipped from V and 2 bases from J, the junction kept 7 bases outside the gene matches. The V call is TRBV4-3, the J call TRBJ2-7; TRBD1 agrees at 10 bases. The receptor's source is a man aged 45-65 years with glioma. Source: PBMCs, taken from a glioma patient treated with radiotherapy, temozolomide or both. CDR3 sequence (DNA): TGCGCCAGCAGCCAAGATGGGACAGGGGCGAATACCTACGAGCAGTACTTC. The encoded protein is CASSQDGTGANTYEQYF.